What follows are 10 T cell receptor beta chains derived from one specimen sequenced in a study of shared clonotypes between healthy human individuals. Assay used: immunoSEQ multiplex PCR; TCRdb lists only in-frame clones, some missing. The table includes around 1.6 million clones, about 98% detected once. Sequencing was done on a sample of naive CD4+ T cells sorted from blood. Subset indicated: CD45RA+ positively selected. The source of these receptors is a man aged 25-40 years in good health.

This chain joins TRBV29-1 and TRBJ2-7, with TRBD1 matching 7 bases. Per the germline V gene, CDR1 is SQVTM and CDR2 is ANQGSEA. The CDR3 consists of 13 residues. After removal of 6 bases from V and 2 bases from J, the junction contained 7 bases not matched to a gene. CDR3 loop: CSVLNRGAYEQYF. The CDR3 bases are TGCAGCGTACTTAACAGGGGCGCCTACGAGCAGTACTTC.

V usage is TRBV6-1 and J usage is TRBJ2-2; either TRBD1 or TRBD2 may fit D (6 bases each). Germline V gives CDR1 MNHNS, CDR2 SASEGT. The CDR3 is made up of 14 amino acids. The V gene lost 8 bases and the J gene lost 3 bases, with 13 bases spanning the gap. DNA for the CDR3: TGTGCCAGCGGCGGGACACAACACACCGGGGAGCTGTTTTTT. Its translation: CASGGTQHTGELFF.

V and J are TRBV25-1 and TRBJ2-5; no definite D call. CDR1 is MGHDK and CDR2 is SYGVNS in the germline V gene. Trimming took 6 bases from V and 1 from J, leaving 15 bases between them. The CDR3 is 15 residues long. CDR3 coding DNA: TGTGCCAGCAGCCCCAAAGAAGGGTCCCAAGAGACCCAGTACTTC. Protein sequence: CASSPKEGSQETQYF.

The chain is built from TRBV4-1 and TRBJ2-7; 9 nucleotides line up with TRBD1. The CDR3 spans 15 residues. Germline loops: CDR1 MGHRA, CDR2 YSYEKL. Trimming at V came to 1 base and at J to 6 bases, leaving 7 bases not matched to a gene. CDR3 protein: CASSQGGTGRGEQYF. Written as DNA, the CDR3 is TGCGCCAGCAGCCAAGGGGGGACAGGGAGAGGCGAGCAGTACTTC.

The chain combines TRBV6-1 with TRBJ1-3, with D perhaps matching TRBD1 (5 bases). Trimming pared 6 bases from V and 0 bases from J, leaving 9 bases between. Germline values: CDR1 MNHNS, CDR2 SASEGT. This CDR3 contains 14 residues. The CDR3 reads CASRGTASGNTIYF. Written as DNA, the CDR3 is TGTGCCAGCAGGGGGACGGCCTCTGGAAACACCATATATTTT.

The rearrangement uses TRBV27 and TRBJ2-7; TRBD1 aligns across 8 bases. The V gene's germline CDR1 is MNHEY and CDR2 SMNVEV (reference sequence). The CDR3 is made up of 18 amino acids. The J segment lost 0 bases and the V segment lost 5 bases, leaving 15 bases of the junction unmatched. The CDR3 sequence: CASSPIALGQGNSYEQYF. CDR3 in DNA: TGTGCCAGCAGTCCAATCGCTCTAGGACAGGGTAACTCCTACGAGCAGTACTTC.

This clone was seen more than once but under ten times. The chain combines TRBV5-1 with TRBJ2-1; D gene ambiguous. Germline CDR1 reads SGHRS; CDR2 reads YFSETQ. The CDR3 spans 14 residues. Trimming cost V 4 bases and J 8 bases, with 16 bases left between them. DNA of the CDR3: TGCGCCAGCAGCCCAGCGACCCGGGCTGATGAGCAGTTCTTC. Its protein product is CASSPATRADEQFF.

With respect to this clone: In the same sample, other DNA sequences code for this CDR3. This chain links TRBV27 with TRBJ1-5; the D gene is possibly TRBD1 (5 bases). The CDR3 has 14 residues. Deletions cut 3 bases from V and 3 bases from J, with 9 bases between. The germline V gene encodes CDR1 MNHEY and CDR2 SMNVEV (reference sequence). The CDR3 loop is CASSFTGVNQPQHF. Written as DNA, the CDR3 is TGTGCCAGCAGTTTTACGGGGGTCAATCAGCCCCAGCATTTT.

The V and J genes are TRBV19 and TRBJ2-6, with D uncertain. Germline V gene lookup returns CDR1 LNHDA and CDR2 SQIVND (reference sequence). V was shortened by 2 bases and J by 0 bases, with 17 bases between the two germline ends. The CDR3 is made up of 19 amino acids. The DNA for the CDR3 is TGTGCCAGTAGTATAAATTGGCAGATAAGATCCTCTGGGGCCAACGTCCTGACTTTC. It yields the protein CASSINWQIRSSGANVLTF.

This clone has just a few counts. J is TRBJ1-2 and V is TRBV29-1; TRBD1 might be the D (5 bases). The CDR3 runs 11 residues. Germline values: CDR1 SQVTM, CDR2 ANQGSEA. Trimming removed 6 bases at V and 4 bases at J, with 9 bases between. This CDR3 reads CSVTQVYGYTF. As DNA, the CDR3 is TGCAGCGTGACACAGGTCTATGGCTACACCTTC.